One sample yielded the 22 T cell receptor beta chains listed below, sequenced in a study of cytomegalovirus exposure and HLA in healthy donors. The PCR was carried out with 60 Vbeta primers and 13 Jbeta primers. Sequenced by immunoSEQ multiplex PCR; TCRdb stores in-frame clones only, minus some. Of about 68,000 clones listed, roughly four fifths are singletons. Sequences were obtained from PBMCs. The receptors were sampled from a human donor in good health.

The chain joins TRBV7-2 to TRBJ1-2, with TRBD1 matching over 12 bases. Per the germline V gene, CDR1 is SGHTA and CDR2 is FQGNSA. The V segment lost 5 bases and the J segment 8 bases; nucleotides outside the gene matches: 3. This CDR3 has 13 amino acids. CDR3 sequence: CASSEGTGGGYTF. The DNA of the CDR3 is TGTGCCAGCAGCGAAGGGACAGGGGGCGGCTACACCTTC.

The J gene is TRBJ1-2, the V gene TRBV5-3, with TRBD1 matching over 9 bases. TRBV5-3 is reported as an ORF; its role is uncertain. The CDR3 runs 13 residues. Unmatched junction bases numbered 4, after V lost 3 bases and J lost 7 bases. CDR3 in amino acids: CARSSDRGGGYTF. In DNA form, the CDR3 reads TGTGCCAGAAGCTCGGACAGGGGAGGTGGCTACACCTTC.

The CDR3 DNA reads TGTGCCAGTCCCCGAAGCCTTGCGGGCGGAACAGATACGCAGTATTTT. Encoded protein: CASPRSLAGGTDTQYF. The rearrangement links TRBV7-2 to TRBJ2-3; possible D gene TRBD2, 5 bases. With 9 bases removed from V and 3 bases from J, the gap between germline ends came to 22 bases. CDR3 length: 16 residues. Germline loops: CDR1 SGHTA, CDR2 FQGNSA. Variable domain in full (rest from reference TRBV7-2 and TRBJ2-3): GAGVSQSPSNKVTEKGKDVELRCDPISGHTALYWYRQSLGQGLEFLIYFQGNSAPDKSGLPSDRFSAERTGGSVSTLTIQRTQQEDSAVYLCASPRSLAGGTDTQYFGPGTRLTVL.

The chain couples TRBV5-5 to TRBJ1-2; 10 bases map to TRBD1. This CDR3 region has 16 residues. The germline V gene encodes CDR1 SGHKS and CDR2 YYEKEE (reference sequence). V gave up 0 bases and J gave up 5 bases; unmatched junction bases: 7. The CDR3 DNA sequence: TGTGCCAGCAGCTTGGAGGGGACAGGGGCTAGGTATGGCTACACCTTC. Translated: CASSLEGTGARYGYTF.

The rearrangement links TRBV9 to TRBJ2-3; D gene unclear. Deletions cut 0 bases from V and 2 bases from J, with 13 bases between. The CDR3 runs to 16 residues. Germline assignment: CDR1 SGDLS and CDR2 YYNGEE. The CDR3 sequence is CASSVESSLNTDTQYF. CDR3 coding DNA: TGTGCCAGCAGCGTAGAATCGAGTCTAAACACAGATACGCAGTATTTT.

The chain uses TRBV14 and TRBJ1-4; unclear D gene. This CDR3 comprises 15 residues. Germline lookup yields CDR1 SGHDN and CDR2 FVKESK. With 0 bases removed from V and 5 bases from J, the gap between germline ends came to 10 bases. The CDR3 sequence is CASSQEAGRNEKLFF. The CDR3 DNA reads TGTGCCAGCAGCCAAGAGGCGGGCCGGAATGAAAAACTGTTTTTT.

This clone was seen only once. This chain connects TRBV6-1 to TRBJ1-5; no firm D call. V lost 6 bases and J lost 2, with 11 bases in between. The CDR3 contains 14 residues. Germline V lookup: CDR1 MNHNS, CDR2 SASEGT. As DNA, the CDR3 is TGTGCCAGCAGGCCTTTTTCGGGCAATCAGCCCCAGCATTTT. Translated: CASRPFSGNQPQHF.

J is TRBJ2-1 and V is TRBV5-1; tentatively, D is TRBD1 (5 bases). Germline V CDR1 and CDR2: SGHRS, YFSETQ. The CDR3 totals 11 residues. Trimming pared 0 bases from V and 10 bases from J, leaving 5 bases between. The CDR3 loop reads CASSLEGEQFF. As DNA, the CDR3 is TGCGCCAGCAGCTTGGAGGGGGAGCAGTTCTTC.

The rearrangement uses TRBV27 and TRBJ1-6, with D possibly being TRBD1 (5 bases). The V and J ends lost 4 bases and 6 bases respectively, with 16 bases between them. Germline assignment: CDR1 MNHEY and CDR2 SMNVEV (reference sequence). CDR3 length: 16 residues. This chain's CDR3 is CASSSGPMGGNSPLHF. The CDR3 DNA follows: TGTGCCAGCAGTTCCGGGCCCATGGGGGGTAATTCACCCCTCCACTTT.

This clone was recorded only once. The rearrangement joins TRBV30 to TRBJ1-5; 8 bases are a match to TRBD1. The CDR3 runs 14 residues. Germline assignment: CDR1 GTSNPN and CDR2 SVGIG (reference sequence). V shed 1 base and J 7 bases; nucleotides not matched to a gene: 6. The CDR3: CAWSGGQGRQPQHF. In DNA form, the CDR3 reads TGTGCCTGGAGTGGTGGACAGGGAAGGCAGCCCCAGCATTTT.

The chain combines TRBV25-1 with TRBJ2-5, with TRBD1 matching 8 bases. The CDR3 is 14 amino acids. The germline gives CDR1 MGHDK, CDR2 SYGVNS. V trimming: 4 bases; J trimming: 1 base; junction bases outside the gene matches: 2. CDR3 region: CASSGTGIQETQYF. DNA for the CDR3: TGTGCCAGCAGTGGGACAGGGATCCAAGAGACCCAGTACTTC.

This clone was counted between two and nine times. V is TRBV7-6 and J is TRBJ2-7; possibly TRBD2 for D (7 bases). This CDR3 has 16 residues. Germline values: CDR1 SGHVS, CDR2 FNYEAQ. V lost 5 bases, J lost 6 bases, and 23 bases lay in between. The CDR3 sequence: CASSKKGGGTGSEQYF. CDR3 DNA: TGTGCCAGCAGCAAAAAAGGGGGGGGTACGGGGAGCGAGCAGTACTTC. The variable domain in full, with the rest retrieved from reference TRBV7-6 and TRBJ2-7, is GAGVSQSPRYKVTKRGQDVALRCDPISGHVSLYWYRQALGQGPEFLTYFNYEAQQDKSGLPNDRFSAERPEGSISTLTIQRTEQRDSAMYRCASSKKGGGTGSEQYFGPGTRLTVT.

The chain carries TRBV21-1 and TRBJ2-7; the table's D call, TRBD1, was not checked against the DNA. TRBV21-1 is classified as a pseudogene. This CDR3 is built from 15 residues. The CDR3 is CASSKAGTGTSEQYF. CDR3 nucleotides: TGTGCCAGCAGCAAAGCCGGGACAGGGACTTCCGAGCAGTACTTC.

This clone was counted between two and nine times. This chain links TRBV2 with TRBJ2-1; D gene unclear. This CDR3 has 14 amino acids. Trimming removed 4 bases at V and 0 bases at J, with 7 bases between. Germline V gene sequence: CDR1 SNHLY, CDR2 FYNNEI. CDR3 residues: CASSVTHSYNEQFF. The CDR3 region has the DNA TGTGCCAGCAGTGTTACTCACTCCTACAATGAGCAGTTCTTC.

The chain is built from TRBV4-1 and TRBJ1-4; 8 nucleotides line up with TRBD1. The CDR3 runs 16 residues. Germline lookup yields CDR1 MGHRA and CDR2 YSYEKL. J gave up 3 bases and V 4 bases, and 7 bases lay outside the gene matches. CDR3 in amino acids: CASSLAGGSPNEKLFF. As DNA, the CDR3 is TGCGCCAGCAGCCTCGCAGGGGGCTCACCTAATGAAAAACTGTTTTTT.

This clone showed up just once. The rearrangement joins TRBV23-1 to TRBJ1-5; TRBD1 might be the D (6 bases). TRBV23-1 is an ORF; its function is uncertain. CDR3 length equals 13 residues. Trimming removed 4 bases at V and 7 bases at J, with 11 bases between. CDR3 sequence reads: CASSRGGGQPQHF. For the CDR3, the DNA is TGCGCCAGCAGTCGAGGGGGAGGGCAGCCCCAGCATTTT.

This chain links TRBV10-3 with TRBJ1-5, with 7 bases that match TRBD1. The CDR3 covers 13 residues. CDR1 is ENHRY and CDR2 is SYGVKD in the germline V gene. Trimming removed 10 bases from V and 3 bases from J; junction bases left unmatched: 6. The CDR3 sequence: CATVDRPNQPQHF. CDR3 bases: TGTGCCACGGTGGACAGGCCCAATCAGCCCCAGCATTTT.

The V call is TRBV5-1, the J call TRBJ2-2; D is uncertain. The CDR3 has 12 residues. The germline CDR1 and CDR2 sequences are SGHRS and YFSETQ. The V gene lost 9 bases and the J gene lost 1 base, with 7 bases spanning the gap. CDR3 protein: CATQLNTGELFF. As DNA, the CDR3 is TGCGCCACCCAGTTGAACACCGGGGAGCTGTTTTTT.

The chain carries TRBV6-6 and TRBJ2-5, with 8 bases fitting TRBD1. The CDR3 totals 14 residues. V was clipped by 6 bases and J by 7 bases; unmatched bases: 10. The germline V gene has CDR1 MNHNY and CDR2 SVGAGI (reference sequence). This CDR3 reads CASSLQTGVVTQYF. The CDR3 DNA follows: TGTGCCAGCAGCTTACAGACAGGGGTGGTGACCCAGTACTTC.

CDR3 nucleotide sequence: TGTGCCAGCTCTCACGAGGTCCAGTACAGGGCCTCCTACGAGCAGTACTTC. Translated: CASSHEVQYRASYEQYF. This sequence joins TRBV18 and TRBJ2-7; the D gene is possibly TRBD1 (6 bases). The V end lost 6 bases, the J end lost 0 bases, and 21 bases lay between the germline ends. The CDR3 is 17 residues long. The germline gives CDR1 KGHSH, CDR2 LQKENI.

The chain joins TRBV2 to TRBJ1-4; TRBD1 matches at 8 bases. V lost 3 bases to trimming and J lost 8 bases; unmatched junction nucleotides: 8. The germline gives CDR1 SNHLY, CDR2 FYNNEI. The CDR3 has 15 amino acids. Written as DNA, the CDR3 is TGTGCCAGCAGTGAGGCGACAGGGGTTGGCGAAAAACTGTTTTTT. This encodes CASSEATGVGEKLFF.

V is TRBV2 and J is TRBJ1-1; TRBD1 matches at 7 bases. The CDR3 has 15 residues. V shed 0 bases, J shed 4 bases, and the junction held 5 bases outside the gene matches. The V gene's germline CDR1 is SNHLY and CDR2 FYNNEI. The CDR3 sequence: CASSEAGQTSTEAFF. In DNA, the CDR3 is TGTGCCAGCAGTGAAGCGGGACAGACCTCCACTGAAGCTTTCTTT.